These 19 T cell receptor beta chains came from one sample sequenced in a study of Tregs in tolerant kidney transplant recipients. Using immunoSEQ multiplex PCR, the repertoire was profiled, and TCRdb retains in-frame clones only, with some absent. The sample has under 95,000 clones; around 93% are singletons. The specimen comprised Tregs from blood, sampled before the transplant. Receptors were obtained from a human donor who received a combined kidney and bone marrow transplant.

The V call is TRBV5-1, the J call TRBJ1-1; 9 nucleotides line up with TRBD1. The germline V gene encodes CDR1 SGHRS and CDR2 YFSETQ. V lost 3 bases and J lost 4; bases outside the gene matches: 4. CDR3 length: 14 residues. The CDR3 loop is CASSSDRGSTEAFF. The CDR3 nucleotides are TGCGCCAGCAGCTCCGACAGGGGGAGCACTGAAGCTTTCTTT.

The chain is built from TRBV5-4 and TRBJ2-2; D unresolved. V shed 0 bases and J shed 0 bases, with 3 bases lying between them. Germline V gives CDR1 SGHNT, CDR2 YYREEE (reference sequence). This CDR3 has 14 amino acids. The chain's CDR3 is CASSLDANTGELFF. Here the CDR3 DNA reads TGTGCCAGCAGCTTGGACGCGAACACCGGGGAGCTGTTTTTT. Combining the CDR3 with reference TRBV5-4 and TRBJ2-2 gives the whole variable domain ETGVTQSPTHLIKTRGQQVTLRCSSQSGHNTVSWYQQALGQGPQFIFQYYREEENGRGNFPPRFSGLQFPNYSSELNVNALELDDSALYLCASSLDANTGELFFGEGSRLTVL.

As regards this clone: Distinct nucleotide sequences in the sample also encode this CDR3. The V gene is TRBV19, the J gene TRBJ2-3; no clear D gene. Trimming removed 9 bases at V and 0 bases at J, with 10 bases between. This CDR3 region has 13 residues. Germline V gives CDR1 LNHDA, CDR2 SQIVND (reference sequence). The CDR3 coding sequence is TGTGCCAGCAGGTTGTCTAGCACAGATACGCAGTATTTT. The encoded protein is CASRLSSTDTQYF.

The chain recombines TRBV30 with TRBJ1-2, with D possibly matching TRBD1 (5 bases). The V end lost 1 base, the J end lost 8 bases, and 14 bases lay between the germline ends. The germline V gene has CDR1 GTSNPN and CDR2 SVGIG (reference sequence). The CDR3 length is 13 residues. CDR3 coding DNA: TGTGCCTGGAGTGACCGGGACGCCCGGGGCTACACCTTC. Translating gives CAWSDRDARGYTF.

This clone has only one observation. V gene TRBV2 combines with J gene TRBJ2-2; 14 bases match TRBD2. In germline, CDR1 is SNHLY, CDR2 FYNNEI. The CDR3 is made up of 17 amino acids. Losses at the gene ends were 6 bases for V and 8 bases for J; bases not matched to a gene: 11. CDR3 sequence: CASRGTSGSLGSGELFF. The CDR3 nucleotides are TGTGCCAGCAGGGGGACTAGCGGGAGTTTGGGGAGTGGGGAGCTGTTTTTT.

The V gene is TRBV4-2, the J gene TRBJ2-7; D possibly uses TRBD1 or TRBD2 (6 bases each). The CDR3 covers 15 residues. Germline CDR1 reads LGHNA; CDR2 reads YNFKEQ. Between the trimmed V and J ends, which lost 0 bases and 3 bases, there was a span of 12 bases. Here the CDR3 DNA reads TGTGCCAGCAGCCAAGATCGGGGGCCCAACTACGAGCAGTACTTC. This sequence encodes CASSQDRGPNYEQYF.

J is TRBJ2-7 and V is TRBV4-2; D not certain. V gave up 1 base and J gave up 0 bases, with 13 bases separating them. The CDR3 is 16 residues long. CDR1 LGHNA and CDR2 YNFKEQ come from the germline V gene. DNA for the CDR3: TGTGCCAGCAGCCAAGTGGATGGACGCAGCTCCTACGAGCAGTACTTC. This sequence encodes CASSQVDGRSSYEQYF.

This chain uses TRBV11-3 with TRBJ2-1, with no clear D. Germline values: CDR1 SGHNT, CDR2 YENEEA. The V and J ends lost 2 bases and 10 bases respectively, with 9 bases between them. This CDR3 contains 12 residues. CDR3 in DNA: TGTGCCAGCAGCTTACTGGACGGGGAGCAGTTCTTC. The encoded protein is CASSLLDGEQFF.

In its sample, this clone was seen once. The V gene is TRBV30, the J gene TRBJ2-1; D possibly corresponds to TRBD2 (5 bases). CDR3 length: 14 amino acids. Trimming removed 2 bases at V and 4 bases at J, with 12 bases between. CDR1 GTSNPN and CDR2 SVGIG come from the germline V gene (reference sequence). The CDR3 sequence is CAWSWGTGYNEQFF. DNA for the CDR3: TGTGCCTGGAGTTGGGGAACGGGGTACAATGAGCAGTTCTTC. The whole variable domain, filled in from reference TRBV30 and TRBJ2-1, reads SQTIHQWPATLVQPVGSPLSLECTVEGTSNPNLYWYRQAAGRGLQLLFYSVGIGQISSEVPQNLSASRPQDRQFILSSKKLLLSDSGFYLCAWSWGTGYNEQFFGPGTRLTVL.

The CDR3 reads CASRNREGEAFF. In nucleotides, the CDR3 is TGCGCCAGCAGAAACAGGGAGGGTGAAGCTTTCTTT. V is TRBV10-1 and J is TRBJ1-1; D is perhaps TRBD1 (6 bases). The CDR3 has 12 residues. CDR1 and CDR2 from the germline V gene are WNHNN and SYGVQD (reference sequence). V gave up 6 bases and J gave up 7 bases, with 12 bases separating them.

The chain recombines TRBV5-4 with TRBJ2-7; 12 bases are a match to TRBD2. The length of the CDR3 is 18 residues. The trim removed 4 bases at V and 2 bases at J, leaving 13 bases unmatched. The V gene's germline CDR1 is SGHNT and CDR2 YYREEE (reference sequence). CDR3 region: CASSPLTGLAGRAYEQYF. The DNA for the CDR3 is TGTGCCAGCAGCCCCCTGACCGGACTAGCGGGAAGGGCCTACGAGCAGTACTTC.

The CDR3 nucleotides are TGTGCCAGCACCAGGGACGCGTCCTACGAGCAGTACTTC. As protein: CASTRDASYEQYF. The rearrangement links TRBV6-1 to TRBJ2-7, with D perhaps TRBD1 or TRBD2 (5 bases each). The CDR3 loop spans 13 amino acids. CDR1 is MNHNS, CDR2 SASEGT, per germline. Trimming pared 7 bases from V and 1 base from J, leaving 11 bases between.

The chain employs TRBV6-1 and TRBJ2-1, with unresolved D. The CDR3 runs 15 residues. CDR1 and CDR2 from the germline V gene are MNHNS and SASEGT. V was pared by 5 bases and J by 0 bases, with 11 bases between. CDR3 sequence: CASSQQLSSYNEQFF. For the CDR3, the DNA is TGTGCCAGCAGTCAACAACTTAGCTCCTACAATGAGCAGTTCTTC.

The CDR3 DNA follows: TGTGCCAGCAGTGAATATAGGACTAGCGGGAAGAGCTCCTACGAGCAGTACTTC. Translated: CASSEYRTSGKSSYEQYF. The rearrangement uses TRBV25-1 and TRBJ2-7; 12 nucleotides match TRBD2. CDR1 and CDR2 from the germline V gene are MGHDK and SYGVNS. Trimming at V came to 0 bases and at J to 0 bases, leaving 6 bases not matched to a gene. CDR3 size: 18 residues.

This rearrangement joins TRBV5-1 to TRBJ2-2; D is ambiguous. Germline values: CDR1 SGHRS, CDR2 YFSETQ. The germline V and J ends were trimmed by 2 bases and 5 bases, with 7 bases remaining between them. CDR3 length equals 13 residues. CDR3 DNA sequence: TGCGCCAGCAGCTTTTCAGAGACCGGGGAGCTGTTTTTT. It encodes CASSFSETGELFF.

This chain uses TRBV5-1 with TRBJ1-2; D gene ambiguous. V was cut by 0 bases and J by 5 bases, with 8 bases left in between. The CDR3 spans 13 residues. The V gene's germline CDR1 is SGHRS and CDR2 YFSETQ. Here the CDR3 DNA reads TGCGCCAGCAGCTTGGAACCACGATATGGCTACACCTTC. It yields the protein CASSLEPRYGYTF.

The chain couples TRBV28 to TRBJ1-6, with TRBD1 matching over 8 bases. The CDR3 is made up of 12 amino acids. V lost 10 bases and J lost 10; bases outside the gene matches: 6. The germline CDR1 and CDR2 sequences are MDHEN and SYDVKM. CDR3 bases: TGTGCCACCTATCAGGGGGCCTCACCCCTCCACTTT. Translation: CATYQGASPLHF.

The CDR3 coding sequence is TGCGCCAGCAGCTTTCAGGGTATGGATGACACTGAAGCTTTCTTT. It codes for CASSFQGMDDTEAFF. The V gene is TRBV5-1, the J gene TRBJ1-1; weak D call: TRBD1 (5 bases). In germline, CDR1 is SGHRS, CDR2 YFSETQ. Between the trimmed V and J ends, which lost 2 bases and 3 bases, there was a span of 14 bases. The CDR3 covers 15 residues.

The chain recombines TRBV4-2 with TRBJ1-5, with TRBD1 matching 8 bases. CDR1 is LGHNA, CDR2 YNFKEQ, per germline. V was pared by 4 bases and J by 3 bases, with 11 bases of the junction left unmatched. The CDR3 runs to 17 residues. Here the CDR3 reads CASSPYRGSPDNQPQHF. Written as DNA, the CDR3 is TGTGCCAGCAGCCCATACAGGGGGAGCCCCGACAATCAGCCCCAGCATTTT.